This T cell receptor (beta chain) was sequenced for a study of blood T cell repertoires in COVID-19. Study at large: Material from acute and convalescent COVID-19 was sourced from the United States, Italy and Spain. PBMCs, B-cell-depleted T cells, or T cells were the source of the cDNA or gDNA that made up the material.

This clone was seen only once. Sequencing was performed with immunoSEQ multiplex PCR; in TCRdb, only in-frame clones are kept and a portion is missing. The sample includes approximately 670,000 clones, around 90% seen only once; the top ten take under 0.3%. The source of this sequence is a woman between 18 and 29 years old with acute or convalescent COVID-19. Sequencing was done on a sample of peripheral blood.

The CDR3 region has the DNA TGCGCCAGCAGTCAATCCCCTAGGCAGCACGAGATGCAAGAGACCCAGTACTTC. It is translated as CASSQSPRQHEMQETQYF. The V gene is TRBV23-1, the J gene TRBJ2-5, with D uncertain. TRBV23-1 is flagged as an ORF with uncertain function. V lost 0 bases and J lost 2, with 19 bases in between. The CDR3 sequence is 18 residues long.